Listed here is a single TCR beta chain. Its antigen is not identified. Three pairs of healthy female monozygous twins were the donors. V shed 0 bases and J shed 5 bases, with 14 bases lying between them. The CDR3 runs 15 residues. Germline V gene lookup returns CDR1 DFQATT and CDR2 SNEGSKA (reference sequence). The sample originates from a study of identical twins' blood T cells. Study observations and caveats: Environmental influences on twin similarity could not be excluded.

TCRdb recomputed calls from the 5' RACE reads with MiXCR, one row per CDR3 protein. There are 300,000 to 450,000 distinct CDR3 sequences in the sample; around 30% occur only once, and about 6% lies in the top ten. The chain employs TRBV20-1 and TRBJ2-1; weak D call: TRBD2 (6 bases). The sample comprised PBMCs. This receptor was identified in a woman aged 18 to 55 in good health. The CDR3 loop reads CSARDGGRQNNEQFF. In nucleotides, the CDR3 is TGCAGTGCTAGAGATGGGGGGAGGCAGAACAATGAGCAGTTCTTC.